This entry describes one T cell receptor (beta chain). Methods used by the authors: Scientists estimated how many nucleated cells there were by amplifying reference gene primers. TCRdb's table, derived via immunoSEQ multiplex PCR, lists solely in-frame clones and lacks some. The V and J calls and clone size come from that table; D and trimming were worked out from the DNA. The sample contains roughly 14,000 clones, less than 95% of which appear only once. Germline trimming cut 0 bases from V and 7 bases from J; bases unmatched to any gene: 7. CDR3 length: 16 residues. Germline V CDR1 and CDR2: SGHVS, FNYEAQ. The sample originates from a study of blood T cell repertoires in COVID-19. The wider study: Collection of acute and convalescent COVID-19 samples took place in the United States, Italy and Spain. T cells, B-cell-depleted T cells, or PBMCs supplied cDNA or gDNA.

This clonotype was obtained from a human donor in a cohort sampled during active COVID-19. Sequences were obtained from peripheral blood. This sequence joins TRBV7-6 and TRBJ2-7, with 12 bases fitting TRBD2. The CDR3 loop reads CASSLARLAGADEQYF. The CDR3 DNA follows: TGTGCCAGCAGCTTAGCTAGACTAGCGGGAGCTGATGAGCAGTACTTC.